The rows below give T cell receptor beta chains drawn from one sample of a study of shared clonotypes between healthy human individuals. Using immunoSEQ multiplex PCR, the repertoire was profiled, and TCRdb retains in-frame clones only, with some absent. Of 2 million or so clones detected, 95% appear once; the ten largest clones hold roughly 0.13%. Sequenced material: naive CD4+ T cells sorted from blood. The receptors were gathered from a man aged 18 to 30 in good health. CDR3s include the opening cysteine and the closing phenylalanine or tryptophan. A D gene is named only where the DNA matches it firmly. A row's size may be missing; if present it is once, few, many or a size class.

d_call j_call v_call clone_size cdr3_nt cdr3_aa
TRBD1 TRBJ1-1 TRBV28 . TGTGCCAGCAGCGAGCCCGCTCAGGGGGGGACTGAAGCTTTCTTT CASSEPAQGGTEAFF
. TRBJ2-1 TRBV5-1 . TGCGCCAGCAGCTCGGGATTCACCTACAATGAGCAGTTCTTC CASSSGFTYNEQFF
TRBD1 TRBJ1-6 TRBV6-5 . TGTGCCAGCAGGGGGACAGGGGCTTCATTCACCCTCCACTTT CASRGTGASFTLHF
. TRBJ2-5 TRBV29-1 once TGCAGCGCCTCCAGGGGGGTAGGAGAGACCCAGTACTTC CSASRGVGETQYF
. TRBJ1-6 TRBV30 . TGTGCCTGGACGGACACCAACAATTCACCCCTCCACTTT CAWTDTNNSPLHF
. TRBJ2-6 TRBV27 . TGTGCCAGCAGTGGCCTTTTGTTCTCTGGGGCCAACGTCCTGACTTTC CASSGLLFSGANVLTF
. TRBJ1-2 TRBV30 . TGTGCCTGGAGTGCTACAGGAGCTAGAGGCTACACCTTC CAWSATGARGYTF
TRBD1 TRBJ2-3 TRBV27 . TGTGCCAGCAGTTTAGAGGACAGGGGGCGCACAGATACGCAGTATTTT CASSLEDRGRTDTQYF
TRBD2 TRBJ2-3 TRBV7-8 . TGTGCCAGCAGCTTCCCCCTAGGGAGGGCGACAGATACGCAGTATTTT CASSFPLGRATDTQYF
. TRBJ2-5 TRBV7-2 . TGTGCCAGCAGCGGGGTTGGCGAGACCCAGTACTTC CASSGVGETQYF
TRBD1 TRBJ1-5 TRBV4-1 . TGCGCCAGCAGCCTTTTTTGGGGGACAGACAATCAGCCCCAGCATTTT CASSLFWGTDNQPQHF
TRBD1 TRBJ1-5 TRBV11-3 . TGTGCCAGCAGCCCCAGGACAGGGCATCATCAGCCCCAGCATTTT CASSPRTGHHQPQHF
. TRBJ1-2 TRBV9 . TGTGCCAGCAGCGTAGACGCCAACTATGGCTACACCTTC CASSVDANYGYTF
. TRBJ2-1 TRBV7-7 . TGTGCTAGCAGCTCCGGGGACAATGAGCAGTTCTTC CASSSGDNEQFF
. TRBJ1-6 TRBV5-6 . TGTGCCAGCAGCTTACGGGGGCGCCTACCTAATTCACCCCTCCACTTT CASSLRGRLPNSPLHF
. TRBJ1-2 TRBV9 . TGTGCCAGCAGCGTAGATTGGGGGAATAACTATGGCTACACCTTC CASSVDWGNNYGYTF
. TRBJ2-1 TRBV10-2 . TGCGCCAGCAGCGGAACCTACAATGAGCAGTTCTTC CASSGTYNEQFF
. TRBJ1-5 TRBV30 . TGTGCCTGGAGCACCGGATCCAATCAGCCCCAGCATTTT CAWSTGSNQPQHF
. TRBJ2-5 TRBV11-3 . TGTGCCAGCAGCTTAGGTCCGGTTCAAGAGACCCAGTACTTC CASSLGPVQETQYF
. TRBJ2-2 TRBV4-2 . TGTGCCAGCAGCCAAGATCTTGTGAGGGCCGCCGGGGAGCTGTTTTTT CASSQDLVRAAGELFF
. TRBJ1-4 TRBV7-2 . TGTGCCAGCAGCTTAGTGACGGGCAGCCGTGCAACTAATGAAAAACTGTTTTTT CASSLVTGSRATNEKLFF
. TRBJ2-3 TRBV5-4 . TGTGCCAGCAGCTTAGACAGGCGTCAAAGCACAGATACGCAGTATTTT CASSLDRRQSTDTQYF